These 9 T cell receptor beta chains came from one sample sequenced in a study of blood T cells in healthy people across ages. With a J-beta primer mix and a sample-barcoded 5' primer, a second PCR ran about 7 to 12 cycles. TCRdb re-analysed the 5' RACE reads in MiXCR, keeping a single row per CDR3 protein. The sample has 1.4 million to 1.5 million distinct CDR3 sequences, roughly 40% seen once. Input material: blood. The receptor source for this set is a young woman in good health.

The chain couples TRBV7-9 to TRBJ2-4; tentatively, D is TRBD1 or TRBD2 (5 bases each). The CDR3 covers 12 residues. Germline V gene sequence: CDR1 SEHNR, CDR2 FQNEAQ (reference sequence). V shed 7 bases and J shed 6 bases, with 10 bases lying between them. The CDR3 protein is CASKRDGNIQYF. CDR3 DNA sequence: TGTGCCAGCAAAAGGGACGGAAACATTCAGTACTTC.

CDR3 coding DNA: TGCAGTGCTAGCCGTACGGGGCAGGTATACGAGCAGTACTTC. Translation gives CSASRTGQVYEQYF. This rearrangement joins TRBV20-1 to TRBJ2-4; the D gene could be TRBD1 or TRBD2 (5 bases each). The closer fit of TRBJ2-7 to the DNA end suggests the J call may be wrong. The CDR3 contains 14 residues. From germline, CDR1 is DFQATT and CDR2 SNEGSKA (reference sequence).

The rearrangement links TRBV20-1 to TRBJ2-7; 12 bases align to TRBD2. V lost 1 base, J lost 7 bases, and 5 bases stayed unmatched. The CDR3 is 14 amino acids. Germline CDR1 DFQATT, CDR2 SNEGSKA (reference sequence). Here the CDR3 DNA reads TGCAGTGCTAGAGCTAGCGGGGGGGGTTTTGAGCAGTACTTC. Residues: CSARASGGGFEQYF.

This clonotype came up once. This chain links TRBV10-3 with TRBJ1-1; weak D call: TRBD1 (6 bases). V dropped 7 bases and J dropped 4 bases, with 10 bases sitting between them. The germline V gene has CDR1 ENHRY and CDR2 SYGVKD. CDR3 size: 12 residues. The CDR3 DNA follows: TGTGCCATCACGCAGGGGAGCACTGAAGCTTTCTTT. Translating gives CAITQGSTEAFF.

This clonotype has more than one count but fewer than ten. The rearrangement uses TRBV11-2 and TRBJ2-5; D assignment may be TRBD1 or TRBD2 (5 bases each). This CDR3 contains 14 residues. CDR1 SGHAT and CDR2 FQNNGV come from the germline V gene. The V end was cut by 5 bases, the J end by 7 bases, with 17 bases between. This chain's CDR3 is CASSLRDGGMTQYF. The CDR3 DNA reads as TGTGCCAGCAGCCTACGGGACGGAGGAATGACCCAGTACTTC.

In DNA form, the CDR3 reads TGTGCCATCAGTGAGTTGGGACAGGGAACAGATACGCAGTATTTT. It encodes CAISELGQGTDTQYF. The rearrangement uses TRBV10-3 and TRBJ2-3; 9 nucleotides agree with TRBD1. V lost 1 base and J lost 3; bases outside the gene matches: 2. Germline CDR1 is ENHRY and CDR2 is SYGVKD. CDR3 length: 15 amino acids.

This chain connects TRBV6-1 to TRBJ2-4, with D possibly matching TRBD1 (5 bases). The CDR3 covers 14 residues. The germline V and J ends were trimmed by 6 bases and 1 base, with 10 bases remaining between them. Germline V gene lookup returns CDR1 MNHNS and CDR2 SASEGT. CDR3 sequence (DNA): TGTGCCAGCAGAGGGGATGCGGCCAAAAACATTCAGTACTTC. This codes for CASRGDAAKNIQYF.

This chain joins TRBV12-3 or TRBV12-4 and TRBJ2-1; a weak D match, TRBD1 (5 bases). Trimming stripped 6 bases from V and 0 bases from J, with 12 bases between. CDR3 length equals 15 residues. The CDR3 is CASSQIDSSYNEQFF. CDR3 coding DNA: TGTGCCAGCAGCCAAATTGACAGCTCCTACAATGAGCAGTTCTTC.

This clonotype has a count of ten or more. V gene TRBV4-2 combines with J gene TRBJ2-5; D is unclear. The V end lost 0 bases, the J end lost 3 bases, and 5 bases lay between the germline ends. Per the germline V gene, CDR1 is LGHNA and CDR2 is YNFKEQ. CDR3 length equals 13 residues. CDR3 sequence (DNA): TGTGCCAGCAGCCAAGATATTGAAGAGACCCAGTACTTC. It is translated as CASSQDIEETQYF.